This TCR beta chain was documented in a study of T cell repertoires in cytomegalovirus infection. Study context: Recently identified HLA-C-restricted and well-studied HLA-B-restricted CMV epitopes were used. Both a matching HLA type and CMV infection were indicated by public TCR beta signatures. Study results and limitations: Predominance within the ex vivo response was attributable to HLA-C-restricted CMV-specific TCR beta clonotypes. Adding up the frequency of public TCR beta families identified people who carried CMV plus the relevant HLA.

A remark on this clonotype: The antigen remains unidentified.

The V gene end was trimmed by 3 bases and the J gene end by 3 bases; junction bases not matched to a gene: 8. From germline, CDR1 is SGDLS and CDR2 YYNGEE. The CDR3 loop spans 16 amino acids. TCRdb processed the reads anew with MiXCR; each CDR3 protein has one entry. The sample includes approximately 910,000 distinct CDR3 sequences, roughly 30% of them seen just once. The sequences come from cultured CD8+ T cells from PBMCs, collected from culture after CMV antigen stimulation. The receptor was derived from a human donor in good health (CMV status not recorded). Some clones in this sample may be carry-over from other donors' samples. The V and J genes are TRBV9 and TRBJ1-2; TRBD1 matches at 10 bases. The CDR3 region is CASSATDRGLYYGYTF. DNA of the CDR3: TGTGCCAGCAGCGCGACCGACAGGGGGCTTTACTATGGCTACACCTTC.